The rows below give T cell receptor beta chains drawn from one sample of a study of blood T cell repertoires in COVID-19. Sequencing was performed with immunoSEQ multiplex PCR; in TCRdb, only in-frame clones are kept and a portion is missing. The repertoire has approximately 62,000 clones, over 60% of them found once; the top ten carry 5% to 7%. Sequenced input: peripheral blood. These receptors all stem from a woman in her 50s with active or convalescent COVID-19. The CDR3 runs from the conserved cysteine through the conserved F or W. Each record gives: clone size, V gene, D gene, J gene, CDR3 protein, CDR3 DNA. A D gene is named only where the DNA matches it firmly. A clone size is listed for some rows: how often the clone was seen (once, few, many), or a class if it is expanded.

clone size: NA; V gene: TRBV5-5; D gene: NA; J gene: TRBJ2-2; CDR3 protein: CASSVLSGELNTGELFF; CDR3 DNA: TGTGCCAGCAGCGTTCTTTCTGGGGAGTTGAACACCGGGGAGCTGTTTTTT
clone size: NA; V gene: TRBV9; D gene: NA; J gene: TRBJ1-1; CDR3 protein: CASSVVESTEAFF; CDR3 DNA: TGTGCCAGCAGCGTAGTTGAGAGCACTGAAGCTTTCTTT
clone size: NA; V gene: TRBV19; D gene: NA; J gene: TRBJ2-1; CDR3 protein: CASSAPHGGHNEQFF; CDR3 DNA: TGTGCCAGTTCGGCCCCACACGGGGGGCACAATGAGCAGTTCTTC
clone size: NA; V gene: TRBV5-5; D gene: TRBD1; J gene: TRBJ1-1; CDR3 protein: CASSSRQGAGHTEAFF; CDR3 DNA: TGTGCCAGCAGCTCAAGACAGGGGGCTGGGCACACTGAAGCTTTCTTT
clone size: NA; V gene: TRBV4-3; D gene: NA; J gene: TRBJ1-2; CDR3 protein: CASSQAKGDNYGYTF; CDR3 DNA: TGCGCCAGCAGCCAAGCAAAGGGGGATAACTATGGCTACACCTTC
clone size: few; V gene: TRBV18; D gene: TRBD2; J gene: TRBJ2-5; CDR3 protein: CASSPRGGRETQYF; CDR3 DNA: TGTGCCAGCTCACCACGCGGGGGGCGAGAGACCCAGTACTTC
clone size: NA; V gene: TRBV2; D gene: NA; J gene: TRBJ1-6; CDR3 protein: CASSERRQDNSPLHF; CDR3 DNA: TGTGCCAGCAGTGAAAGGCGACAAGATAATTCACCCCTCCACTTT
clone size: once; V gene: TRBV9; D gene: TRBD2; J gene: TRBJ2-7; CDR3 protein: CASSEGTSGTLHEQYF; CDR3 DNA: TGTGCCAGCAGCGAGGGGACTAGCGGAACCCTCCACGAGCAGTACTTC
clone size: NA; V gene: TRBV27; D gene: TRBD1; J gene: TRBJ1-5; CDR3 protein: CASSTYWTGARQPQHF; CDR3 DNA: TGTGCCAGCAGTACTTACTGGACAGGGGCACGACAGCCCCAGCATTTT
clone size: few; V gene: TRBV5-1; D gene: TRBD2; J gene: TRBJ2-3; CDR3 protein: CASSLGAGADTQYF; CDR3 DNA: TGCGCCAGCAGCTTGGGGGCGGGGGCAGATACGCAGTATTTT
clone size: NA; V gene: TRBV5-4; D gene: NA; J gene: TRBJ1-1; CDR3 protein: CASSLRGIRSTTFF; CDR3 DNA: TGTGCCAGCAGCTTGAGGGGGATTCGGTCGACAACTTTCTTT
clone size: NA; V gene: TRBV18; D gene: TRBD1; J gene: TRBJ1-6; CDR3 protein: CASSPSTGNNSPLHF; CDR3 DNA: TGTGCCAGCTCACCATCGACAGGGAATAATTCACCCCTCCACTTT
clone size: NA; V gene: TRBV3-1/TRBV3-2; D gene: NA; J gene: TRBJ2-7; CDR3 protein: CASSQDLPTSATYEQYF; CDR3 DNA: TGTGCCAGCAGCCAAGATCTTCCGACATCGGCTACCTACGAGCAGTACTTC